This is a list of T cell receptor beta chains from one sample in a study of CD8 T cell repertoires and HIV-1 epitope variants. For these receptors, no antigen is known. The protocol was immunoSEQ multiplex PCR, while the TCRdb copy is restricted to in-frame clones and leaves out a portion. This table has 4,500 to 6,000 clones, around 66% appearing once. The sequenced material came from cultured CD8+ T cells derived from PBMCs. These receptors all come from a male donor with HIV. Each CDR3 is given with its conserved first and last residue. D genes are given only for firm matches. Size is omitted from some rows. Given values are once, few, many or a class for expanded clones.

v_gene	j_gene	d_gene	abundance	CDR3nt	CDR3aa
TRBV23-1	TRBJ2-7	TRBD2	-	TGCGCCAGCAGTCAACCGACTAGCGGGAGGGCCTACGAGCAGTACTTC	CASSQPTSGRAYEQYF
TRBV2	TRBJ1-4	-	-	TGTGCCTGGGGGGGGCAGACCAATGAAAAACTGTTTTTT	CAWGGQTNEKLFF
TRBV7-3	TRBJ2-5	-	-	TGTGCCAGCAGCTCCTCAGGCCCGGGGTTGCGAGAGACCCAGTACTTC	CASSSSGPGLRETQYF
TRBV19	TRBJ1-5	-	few	TGTGCCAGTAGTTGGGCATCCAATCAGCCCCAGCATTTT	CASSWASNQPQHF
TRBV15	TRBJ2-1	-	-	TGTGCCACCAGCAGATATAGCGCTTCCTACAATGAGCAGTTCTTC	CATSRYSASYNEQFF
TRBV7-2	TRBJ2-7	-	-	TGTGCCAGCAGCTTACTGGACTCCTACGAGCAGTACTTC	CASSLLDSYEQYF
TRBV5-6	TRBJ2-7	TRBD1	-	TGTGCCAGCAGCTTGGGGGACAGTGACTCCTACGAGCAGTACTTC	CASSLGDSDSYEQYF
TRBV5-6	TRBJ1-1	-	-	TGTGCCAGCAGCGACTCAGAAGAAGCTTTCTTT	CASSDSEEAFF
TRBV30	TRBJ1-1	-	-	TGTGCCTGGAGTGTACAACCGAGCAGTGAAGCTTTCTTT	CAWSVQPSSEAFF
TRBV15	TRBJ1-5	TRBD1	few	TGTGCCACCAGCAGAGATTTTACAGGGGGACAGCCCCAGCATTTT	CATSRDFTGGQPQHF
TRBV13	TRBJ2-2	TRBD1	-	TGTGCCAGCAGCTTAGATTATCGGGGGACAGGGGAGAACACCGGGGAGCTGTTTTTT	CASSLDYRGTGENTGELFF
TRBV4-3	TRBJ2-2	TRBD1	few	TGCGCCAGCAGCTCCGGGACAGGGCACACCGGGGAGCTGTTTTTT	CASSSGTGHTGELFF
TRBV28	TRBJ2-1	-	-	TGTGCCAGCAGCGCCTCCAATGAGCAGTTCTTC	CASSASNEQFF
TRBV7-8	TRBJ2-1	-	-	TGTGCCAGCACCCTCATGGACAATGAGCAGTTCTTC	CASTLMDNEQFF
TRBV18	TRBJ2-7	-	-	TGTGCCAGCTCACCAGCGAACGAGCAGTACTTC	CASSPANEQYF
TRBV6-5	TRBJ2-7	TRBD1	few	TGTGCCAGCTCCTACCTGCAGGGGGCCTACGAGCAGTACTTC	CASSYLQGAYEQYF
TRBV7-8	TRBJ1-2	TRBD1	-	TGTGCCAGCAGCCTAACCGGGACAGGGGAAGGCTACACCTTC	CASSLTGTGEGYTF
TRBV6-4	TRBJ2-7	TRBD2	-	TGTGCCAGCAGTGACTTCTCACTAGCGGGAGGGCCCTTAGGAGAGCAGTACTTC	CASSDFSLAGGPLGEQYF
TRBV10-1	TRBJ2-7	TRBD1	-	TGCGCCAGCAGTGCTGACAGGGTGCCCCAATCCTACCGCTCCTACGAGCAGTACTTC	CASSADRVPQSYRSYEQYF
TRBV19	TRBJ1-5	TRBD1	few	TGTGCCAGTAGTATTGGGACAGGGGTACGTCAGCCCCAGCATTTT	CASSIGTGVRQPQHF
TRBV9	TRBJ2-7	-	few	TGTGCCAGCAGCGTGTCAGGGGGGATGGACGAGCAGTACTTC	CASSVSGGMDEQYF
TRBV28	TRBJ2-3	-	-	TGTGCCAGCAGTTTGGAGGGGACAGACTCATTCACAGATACGCAGTATTTT	CASSLEGTDSFTDTQYF
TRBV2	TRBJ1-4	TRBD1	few	TGTGCCAGCAGGGGGACAGGGGAGTATGAAAAACTGTTTTTT	CASRGTGEYEKLFF
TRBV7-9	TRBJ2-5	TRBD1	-	TGTGCCACCGGCGGGACAGGGGGCGTTAGGGAGACCCAGTACTTC	CATGGTGGVRETQYF
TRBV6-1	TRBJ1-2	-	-	TGTGCCAGCACCGGGAGGGGGGCAGATGGCTACACCTTC	CASTGRGADGYTF
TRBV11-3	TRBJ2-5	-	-	TGTGCCAGCTCCCAAGGGGGGAGCTACCAAGAGACCCAGTACTTC	CASSQGGSYQETQYF
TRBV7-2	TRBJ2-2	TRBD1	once	TGTGCCAGCAGCTTAGCCCGGGACAGCGTACACGGGGAGCTGTTTTTT	CASSLARDSVHGELFF